A selection of T cell receptor beta chains follows, all from one sample in a study of Ad26.COV2.S vaccination and SARS-CoV-2 variants. Assay: immunoSEQ multiplex PCR; the TCRdb copy retains only in-frame clones and omits some. This sample yields approximately 480,000 clones, of which around nine tenths are seen a single time; 9.5% to 15% belongs to the top ten. The starting material was peripheral blood, obtained in a trial of Ad26.COV2.S vaccine versus placebo. The receptors originated from a person between 18 and 65 years old who received the Ad26.COV2.S COVID-19 vaccine or a placebo. Both conserved end residues are part of each CDR3. The D gene is left open where the match is weak. Only part of the rows carry a size: once, few, many, or a class if the clone is expanded.

V gene	D gene	clone size	J gene	CDR3 DNA	CDR3 protein
TRBV19	TRBD2	many	TRBJ2-7	TGTGCCAGTAGTATAGCGCTAGCGGGAGTTGGAGAGCAGTACTTC	CASSIALAGVGEQYF
TRBV6-5	.	.	TRBJ1-1	TGTGCCAGCACCAGCCTGGAGGGGGTGAGGACTGAAGCTTTCTTT	CASTSLEGVRTEAFF
TRBV30	.	.	TRBJ1-2	TGTGCTCAGGGGTCCTATGGCTACACCTTC	CAQGSYGYTF
TRBV7-2	.	.	TRBJ1-2	TGTGCCAGCAGCTTATCCCAGGGAGCGATTGGCTACACCTTC	CASSLSQGAIGYTF
TRBV15	.	.	TRBJ2-5	TGTGCCACCAGGAGTCACATCGGTCAAGAGACCCAGTACTTC	CATRSHIGQETQYF
TRBV19	.	.	TRBJ2-2	TGTGCCAGTACCACTAAAAGCGGAAGGGGGTACACCGGGGAGCTGTTTTTT	CASTTKSGRGYTGELFF
TRBV29-1	.	.	TRBJ2-1	TGCAGCGTTGAAGATCTGGGAGGATACAATGAGCAGTTCTTC	CSVEDLGGYNEQFF
TRBV6-5	.	few	TRBJ1-1	TGTGCCGGTACAGGGTTGGGCACTGAAGCTTTCTTT	CAGTGLGTEAFF
TRBV7-9	TRBD1	.	TRBJ2-5	TGTGCCAGCAGCACCGGACAGGGGGGTGGGGTCGGGAAGACCCAGTACTTC	CASSTGQGGGVGKTQYF
TRBV18	TRBD1	once	TRBJ2-1	TGTGCCAGCTCGACTCGACAGGGGGACAATGAGCAGTTCTTC	CASSTRQGDNEQFF
TRBV7-2	TRBD1	.	TRBJ1-6	TGTGCCAGCAGCGGTAGGGACAGGGCAATCTCCTATAATTCACCCCTCCACTTT	CASSGRDRAISYNSPLHF
TRBV15	TRBD1	.	TRBJ2-7	TGTGCCACCAGCAGCTCCGGGACAGGGTTTGACTACGAGCAGTACTTC	CATSSSGTGFDYEQYF
TRBV5-8	.	.	TRBJ2-6	TGTGCCAGCAGCAGGGAATCTGGGGCCAACGTCCTGACTTTC	CASSRESGANVLTF
TRBV5-4	TRBD1	.	TRBJ1-2	TGTGCCAGCAGCACATCAACAGGGGACTATGGCTACACCTTC	CASSTSTGDYGYTF
TRBV3-1/TRBV3-2	.	.	TRBJ2-2	TGTGCCAGCAGCCAGCGGACAGACAAGAACACCGGGGAGCTGTTTTTT	CASSQRTDKNTGELFF
TRBV4-2	.	.	TRBJ1-3	TGTGCCAGCAGCCAGGACTCAGGGTCGGGAGGAAACACCATATATTTT	CASSQDSGSGGNTIYF
TRBV6-6	.	.	TRBJ1-5	TGTGCCAGCAGCCACAATAGCAATCAGCCCCAGCATTTT	CASSHNSNQPQHF
TRBV9	.	.	TRBJ1-3	TGTGCCAGCAGCCCGGTTGGGGCCTCTGGAAACACCATATATTTT	CASSPVGASGNTIYF
TRBV11-2	.	.	TRBJ2-1	TGTGCCAGCAGCTTAGTAGTAGCCTACAATGAGCAGTTCTTC	CASSLVVAYNEQFF
TRBV7-2	.	.	TRBJ2-3	TGTGCCAGCAGCGGGGATAGCGTCCCTAGCACAGATACGCAGTATTTT	CASSGDSVPSTDTQYF
TRBV4-3	.	.	TRBJ1-4	TGCGCCAGCAGCCAGGCCCCAGGGGACCCTAGGGAAAAACTGTTTTTT	CASSQAPGDPREKLFF